This TCR beta chain is from a study of chemoradiotherapy in HPV16-positive cancers. As for the study in general: A couple of HPV16-positive patients' cells yielded candidate HPV-specific clones and common motifs. Broader study findings: Non-HPV-specific T cells did not expand in tumors during treatment, whereas candidate HPV-specific clones and E7-related motifs did.

Samples were taken several times over chemoradiotherapy. With regard to this clone: What it recognizes is unknown.

V was shortened by 7 bases and J by 2 bases, with 16 bases between the two germline ends. The CDR3 loop spans 15 amino acids. Germline V gene sequence: CDR1 SNHLY, CDR2 FYNNEI. Sequencing used immunoSEQ multiplex PCR; TCRdb keeps in-frame clones, though not all of them. The sample shows more than 30,000 clones, around 89% of them seen only once. This rearrangement joins TRBV2 to TRBJ2-3, with D possibly matching TRBD1 (6 bases). This TCR was sampled from a human donor with HPV-associated anogenital cancer. Sequenced here: blood, sampled from a patient who underwent chemoradiotherapy. The CDR3 bases are TGTGCCAGCACCCCGGGGTGGACAGTCACAGATACGCAGTATTTT. It specifies CASTPGWTVTDTQYF.